Following are 10 T cell receptor beta chains from one sample sequenced in a study of cytomegalovirus exposure and HLA in healthy donors. Assay: immunoSEQ multiplex PCR; the TCRdb copy retains only in-frame clones and omits some. The sample lists hundreds of thousands of clones, approximately 82% seen once, with around 5.5% in the top ten. Source material: PBMCs. The receptor set was obtained from a woman between 18 and 29 years old in good health and CMV-seronegative.

The chain couples TRBV5-6 to TRBJ1-5, with D unresolved. The CDR3 spans 16 residues. Germline V lookup: CDR1 SGHDT, CDR2 YYEEEE. Trimming took 0 bases from V and 3 from J, leaving 13 bases between them. CDR3 protein: CASSLGGWGINQPQHF. The CDR3 nucleotides read TGTGCCAGCAGCTTGGGTGGTTGGGGAATCAATCAGCCCCAGCATTTT.

The chain recombines TRBV29-1 with TRBJ1-2, with TRBD1 identical over 7 bases. The CDR3 contains 14 residues. Unmatched junction bases numbered 7, after V lost 4 bases and J lost 2 bases. Germline CDR1 and CDR2: SQVTM and ANQGSEA. CDR3 sequence: CSVGDSYTNYGYTF. CDR3 nucleotide sequence: TGCAGCGTTGGGGACAGCTACACCAACTATGGCTACACCTTC.

The chain uses TRBV27 and TRBJ1-3; D may be TRBD1 (5 bases). CDR1 and CDR2 from the germline V gene are MNHEY and SMNVEV (reference sequence). The CDR3 sequence is 14 residues long. Trimming removed 5 bases at V and 4 bases at J, with 12 bases between. CDR3 DNA: TGTGCCAGCAGTCCCTCGCGGACAGGAAACACCATATATTTT. Its translation: CASSPSRTGNTIYF.

The J gene is TRBJ2-5, the V gene TRBV7-7; 9 bases match TRBD2. Germline CDR1 reads SSHAT; CDR2 reads FNYEAQ (reference sequence). Trimming took 4 bases from V and 5 from J; bases not matched to a gene: 11. CDR3 size: 16 residues. The CDR3 is CASSSGRGGAMETQYF. In DNA form, the CDR3 reads TGTGCCAGCAGCTCCGGGCGGGGGGGCGCAATGGAGACCCAGTACTTC.

The V gene is TRBV6-5, the J gene TRBJ2-7; a weak D match, TRBD1 (6 bases). The CDR3 contains 14 residues. Germline CDR1 MNHEY, CDR2 SVGAGI. The V gene lost 5 bases and the J gene lost 2 bases, with 13 bases spanning the gap. The CDR3 protein is CASSTRQAPYEQYF. In DNA, the CDR3 is TGTGCCAGCAGTACCCGACAGGCCCCCTACGAGCAGTACTTC.

The chain joins TRBV27 to TRBJ2-7; TRBD2 might be the D (5 bases). The CDR3 spans 14 residues. The germline V and J ends were trimmed by 5 bases and 5 bases, with 16 bases remaining between them. CDR1 and CDR2 (germline): MNHEY, SMNVEV (reference sequence). CDR3 amino acids: CASSREVGGHEQYF. The CDR3 coding sequence is TGTGCCAGCAGTCGCGAGGTCGGAGGCCACGAGCAGTACTTC.

In its sample, this clone was seen once. This chain connects TRBV18 to TRBJ2-7, with TRBD1 as a possible D gene (6 bases). Looked up from germline, CDR1 is KGHSH and CDR2 is LQKENI. The CDR3 is made up of 14 amino acids. Trimming shortened V by 6 bases and J by 2 bases, and 14 bases separated the two germline ends. The DNA for the CDR3 is TGTGCCAGCTCTACCTTACAGGGTGCCTACGAGCAGTACTTC. This translates into CASSTLQGAYEQYF.

The chain uses TRBV2 and TRBJ1-2; TRBD1 might be the D (6 bases). The CDR3 has 15 residues. V dropped 3 bases and J dropped 5 bases, with 16 bases sitting between them. Germline V gene lookup returns CDR1 SNHLY and CDR2 FYNNEI. The CDR3 loop reads CASSDFEQGEYGYTF. CDR3 bases: TGTGCCAGCAGTGATTTTGAACAGGGCGAATATGGCTACACCTTC.

V gene TRBV18 combines with J gene TRBJ2-7; a weak D match, TRBD1 (6 bases). The length of the CDR3 is 14 residues. CDR1 KGHSH and CDR2 LQKENI come from the germline V gene. The ends were cut back, 3 bases at V and 0 bases at J, with 9 bases in the middle. Here the CDR3 reads CASSPGQSSYEQYF. The CDR3, as DNA: TGTGCCAGCTCACCCGGACAGAGCTCCTACGAGCAGTACTTC. Full variable domain (missing parts from reference TRBV18 and TRBJ2-7): NAGVMQNPRHLVRRRGQEARLRCSPMKGHSHVYWYRQLPEEGLKFMVYLQKENIIDESGMPKERFSAEFPKEGPSILRIQQVVRGDSAAYFCASSPGQSSYEQYFGPGTRLTVT.

This clone was seen just once. The chain recombines TRBV6-5 with TRBJ1-2, with TRBD1 matching 7 bases. Losses at the gene ends were 2 bases for V and 5 bases for J; bases not matched to a gene: 8. CDR3 length: 15 residues. CDR1 and CDR2 from the germline V gene are MNHEY and SVGAGI. As DNA, the CDR3 is TGTGCCAGCAGTTACGTCCGAGGGGGCAGATATGGCTACACCTTC. This encodes CASSYVRGGRYGYTF.